The 21 T cell receptor beta chains below come from one sample, sequenced in a study of T cells after yellow fever vaccination. TCRdb analysed the 5' RACE reads with MiXCR anew, one entry per CDR3 protein. The table includes around 250,000 distinct CDR3 sequences, around 4.9% detected once. This sample comprised CD4+ T cells sorted from PBMCs, obtained on the day of the yellow fever booster vaccination. All receptors come from a man aged 18 to 29 who received the YFV17D yellow fever vaccine.

This clonotype was seen many times. This sequence joins TRBV7-2 and TRBJ2-5; no definite D call. Trimming stripped 6 bases from V and 2 bases from J, with 13 bases between. Germline lookup yields CDR1 SGHTA and CDR2 FQGNSA. The CDR3 has 14 amino acids. The CDR3 is CASSFSGVQETQYF. The DNA of the CDR3 is TGTGCCAGCAGTTTCTCAGGCGTACAAGAGACCCAGTACTTC.

The chain is built from TRBV4-2 and TRBJ2-3, with 9 positions matching TRBD2. This CDR3 is built from 17 residues. The V gene's germline CDR1 is LGHNA and CDR2 YNFKEQ. The junction had 7 bases not matched to a gene; V was cut back by 2 bases and J by 1 base. The CDR3 bases are TGTGCCAGCAGCCAACAGGCGGGGGGGGGAGGCACAGATACGCAGTATTTT. This encodes CASSQQAGGGGTDTQYF.

This clonotype appeared a few times. The rearrangement uses TRBV6-5 and TRBJ2-4; D might be TRBD1 or TRBD2, each matching 6 bases. This CDR3 spans 16 amino acids. Trimming pared 0 bases from V and 3 bases from J, leaving 12 bases between. Germline V gives CDR1 MNHEY, CDR2 SVGAGI. CDR3 coding DNA: TGTGCCAGCAGTTACTCGGGGGGCCAAGGCAAAAACATTCAGTACTTC. Its protein product is CASSYSGGQGKNIQYF.

Turning to this clonotype: The junction and the germline gene differ at one end; a read error may be behind it. J is TRBJ1-1 and V is TRBV7-9, with 7 bases lining up with TRBD1. Germline V gene sequence: CDR1 SEHNR, CDR2 FQNEAQ (reference sequence). This CDR3 spans 15 amino acids. In nucleotides, the CDR3 is TGTGCCAGCAGCACCTACGGGACAGTGAACTCTGAAGCTTTCTTT. It encodes CASSTYGTVNSEAFF.

The V gene is TRBV18, the J gene TRBJ2-5; no definite D call. The V end was cut by 3 bases, the J end by 1 base, with 9 bases between. Germline CDR1 is KGHSH and CDR2 is LQKENI. This CDR3 contains 14 residues. The CDR3 sequence: CASSPRRVQETQYF. The CDR3 nucleotides read TGTGCCAGCTCACCTCGAAGGGTCCAAGAGACCCAGTACTTC.

The chain has TRBV6-5 and TRBJ2-7; D possibly corresponds to TRBD1 (6 bases). Trimming pared 0 bases from V and 3 bases from J, leaving 18 bases between. In germline, CDR1 is MNHEY, CDR2 SVGAGI. CDR3 length equals 17 residues. This chain's CDR3 is CASSYSFLLGTHYEQYF. The CDR3 nucleotides are TGTGCCAGCAGTTACTCATTTCTTCTAGGGACACACTACGAGCAGTACTTC.

The rearrangement uses TRBV6-5 and TRBJ1-1, with 9 bases matching TRBD1. CDR3 length equals 14 residues. Germline V gene sequence: CDR1 MNHEY, CDR2 SVGAGI. V was pared by 6 bases and J by 3 bases, with 5 bases of the junction left unmatched. The chain's CDR3 is CASSRTGADTEAFF. DNA of the CDR3: TGTGCCAGCAGCCGGACAGGGGCGGACACTGAAGCTTTCTTT.

The table lists this clonotype with a few counts. The chain links TRBV5-1 to TRBJ2-3; 7 nucleotides line up with TRBD2. The junction had 10 bases not matched to a gene; V was cut back by 3 bases and J by 6 bases. The CDR3 is 15 amino acids. The germline V gene has CDR1 SGHRS and CDR2 YFSETQ. The CDR3 is CASSSTAGSGDTQYF. The CDR3 nucleotides are TGCGCCAGCAGCTCGACAGCGGGGTCTGGTGATACGCAGTATTTT.

This clonotype was detected a few times. The chain couples TRBV18 to TRBJ1-2, with D perhaps TRBD1 (5 bases). The CDR3 covers 13 residues. Trimming took off 6 bases at V and 5 bases at J, with 13 bases between the two ends. In germline, CDR1 is KGHSH, CDR2 LQKENI. CDR3 coding DNA: TGTGCCAGCTCCCCCATGGGGGATTATGGCTACACCTTC. Translation gives CASSPMGDYGYTF.

This clonotype was counted many times. The V gene is TRBV4-3, the J gene TRBJ2-7; D not resolved. The germline gives CDR1 LGHNA, CDR2 YSLEER. V was shortened by 0 bases and J by 0 bases, with 6 bases between the two germline ends. This CDR3 has 14 amino acids. CDR3 protein: CASSQEPGSYEQYF. The CDR3 DNA follows: TGCGCCAGCAGCCAAGAGCCGGGCTCCTACGAGCAGTACTTC.

This clonotype was counted at least ten times. This chain uses TRBV7-2 with TRBJ1-5, with D possibly TRBD1 on 6 matching bases. Germline V gene lookup returns CDR1 SGHTA and CDR2 FQGNSA. The V end lost 1 base, the J end lost 6 bases, and 16 bases lay between the germline ends. The CDR3 extends over 16 amino acids. This CDR3 is CASSLERGRRGQPQHF. The CDR3 DNA is TGTGCCAGCAGCTTAGAACGGGGGCGCAGGGGTCAGCCCCAGCATTTT.

This clonotype occurred a few times. V and J are TRBV6-5 and TRBJ1-1, with unresolved D. This CDR3 has 14 amino acids. V lost 3 bases and J 4 bases, leaving 12 bases between the germline ends. From germline, CDR1 is MNHEY and CDR2 SVGAGI. Written as DNA, the CDR3 is TGTGCCAGCAGTTATTCGAGGTCGGGCACTGAAGCTTTCTTT. It translates to CASSYSRSGTEAFF.

This clonotype was seen many times. V and J are TRBV5-4 and TRBJ2-5; D remains ambiguous. Germline V CDR1 and CDR2: SGHNT, YYREEE (reference sequence). This CDR3 contains 13 residues. Trimming took 0 bases from V and 5 from J, leaving 8 bases between them. CDR3 sequence (DNA): TGTGCCAGCAGCTTGGACTCGTGGGAGACCCAGTACTTC. Translated, it gives CASSLDSWETQYF.

This clonotype has just a few counts. The V call is TRBV18, the J call TRBJ1-5, with 7 bases identical to TRBD1. The CDR3 is 15 residues long. CDR1 and CDR2 from the germline V gene are KGHSH and LQKENI. V was pared by 2 bases and J by 10 bases, with 11 bases of the junction left unmatched. CDR3 coding DNA: TGTGCCAGCTCACCAGTAGGGGGCGAAGTTGGTCCCCAGCATTTT. It is translated as CASSPVGGEVGPQHF. The full variable domain, rest sourced from reference TRBV18 and TRBJ1-5, is NAGVMQNPRHLVRRRGQEARLRCSPMKGHSHVYWYRQLPEEGLKFMVYLQKENIIDESGMPKERFSAEFPKEGPSILRIQQVVRGDSAAYFCASSPVGGEVGPQHFGDGTRLSIL.

V is TRBV20-1 and J is TRBJ2-7; D unresolved. This CDR3 region has 14 residues. Trimming pared 3 bases from V and 2 bases from J, leaving 14 bases between. CDR1 is DFQATT, CDR2 SNEGSKA, per germline (reference sequence). The CDR3 nucleotides are TGCAGTGCTAGGAAGGGTATGGGCACCTACGAGCAGTACTTC. Its protein product is CSARKGMGTYEQYF.

There are a few counts of this clonotype. The rearrangement uses TRBV6-6 and TRBJ1-1; TRBD1 is a possible D gene (6 bases). Germline lookup yields CDR1 MNHNY and CDR2 SVGAGI (reference sequence). V was pared by 7 bases and J by 6 bases, with 18 bases between. The CDR3 is made up of 14 amino acids. The DNA of the CDR3 is TGTGCCAGCAAACCTTCCCGGGACATCTCTGAAGCTTTCTTT. Encoded protein: CASKPSRDISEAFF.

The table lists this clonotype with a few counts. The rearrangement links TRBV7-2 to TRBJ2-5; possible D gene TRBD2, 6 bases. With 1 base removed from V and 1 base from J, the gap between germline ends came to 13 bases. Germline loops: CDR1 SGHTA, CDR2 FQGNSA. CDR3 length: 16 residues. CDR3 region: CASSLEFWGGQETQYF. The CDR3 bases are TGTGCCAGCAGCTTAGAATTTTGGGGAGGCCAAGAGACCCAGTACTTC.

There are a few counts of this clonotype. As DNA, the CDR3 is TGTGCCAGCAGCCCCGGAGTAGCGGGGGGCTCCATCACAGATACGCAGTATTTT. This encodes CASSPGVAGGSITDTQYF. The V and J genes are TRBV7-3 and TRBJ2-3; 10 nucleotides align to TRBD2. J gave up 2 bases and V 5 bases, and 13 bases lay outside the gene matches. The CDR3 spans 18 residues. Germline CDR1 reads SGHTA; CDR2 reads FQGTGA. Drawing the rest from reference TRBV7-3 and TRBJ2-3, the complete variable domain is GAGVSQTPSNKVTEKGKYVELRCDPISGHTALYWYRQSLGQGPEFLIYFQGTGAADDSGLPNDRFFAVRPEGSVSTLKIQRTERGDSAVYLCASSPGVAGGSITDTQYFGPGTRLTVL.

This clonotype occurred a few times. The chain carries TRBV6-5 and TRBJ2-3; a weak D match, TRBD1 (6 bases). CDR3 length: 15 residues. Between the trimmed V and J ends, which lost 2 bases and 5 bases, there was a span of 14 bases. Germline V gene data show CDR1 as MNHEY and CDR2 as SVGAGI. The CDR3 reads CASSYTGTMVDTQYF. The CDR3 DNA sequence: TGTGCCAGCAGTTACACCGGGACAATGGTAGATACGCAGTATTTT.

This sequence joins TRBV30 and TRBJ2-3; 7 bases agree with TRBD1. Germline V gene sequence: CDR1 GTSNPN, CDR2 SVGIG (reference sequence). The junction had 17 bases not matched to a gene; V was cut back by 3 bases and J by 2 bases. CDR3 size: 18 residues. The CDR3 loop is CAWRNGQAWASVTDTQYF. The CDR3 DNA follows: TGTGCCTGGAGAAACGGACAGGCCTGGGCCTCCGTCACAGATACGCAGTATTTT.

This clonotype was picked up a small number of times. The rearrangement joins TRBV2 to TRBJ2-5; D possibly corresponds to TRBD1 (5 bases). The CDR3 is 13 amino acids. V was pared by 2 bases and J by 5 bases, with 9 bases between. CDR1 and CDR2 (germline): SNHLY, FYNNEI. For the CDR3, the DNA is TGTGCCAGCAGTGAAATACAGGCGGAGACCCAGTACTTC. Translating gives CASSEIQAETQYF.